The 10 T cell receptor beta chains in this list originate from one sample, sequenced in a study of blood T cells in healthy people across ages (dated by TCRdb to about 2015). Receptor amplification or capture employed 5' RACE. The sample was run on an Illumina HiSeq 2500. A second PCR of roughly 7 to 12 cycles was run with a J-beta primer mix and a sample-barcoded 5' primer. TCRdb took the public reads, trimmed them with fastp at Q25, ran MiXCR for clone calling and kept in-frame beta chains. Under each unique CDR3 protein, matching rows form one entry showing the most common genes and DNA. For this sample there are 850,000 to 950,000 distinct CDR3 sequences; less than 35% appear just once. The ten biggest clones cover roughly 17% of the sample. The sequenced sample was blood. These TCRs come from a woman at least 80 years old in good health.

This clonotype was seen more than once but under ten times. The chain combines TRBV29-1 with TRBJ1-1; the D gene is possibly TRBD1 (5 bases). The CDR3 contains 13 residues. Trimming removed 6 bases from V and 4 bases from J, with 15 bases in between. Germline CDR1 and CDR2: SQVTM and ANQGSEA. As DNA, the CDR3 is TGCAGCGTCGGCCGACAGATGTTCACTGAAGCTTTCTTT. It translates to CSVGRQMFTEAFF.

The table lists this clonotype with a few counts. The chain links TRBV5-5 to TRBJ2-5; perhaps TRBD1 as D (6 bases). With 0 bases removed from V and 3 bases from J, the gap between germline ends came to 9 bases. The CDR3 consists of 14 residues. Germline V gene sequence: CDR1 SGHKS, CDR2 YYEKEE (reference sequence). The CDR3 region is CASSLDPGEETQYF. The CDR3 DNA sequence: TGTGCCAGCAGCTTGGATCCAGGGGAAGAGACCCAGTACTTC.

The V call is TRBV12-3 or TRBV12-4, the J call TRBJ1-5, with D perhaps matching TRBD1 (6 bases). The germline V and J ends were trimmed by 6 bases and 4 bases, with 19 bases remaining between them. This CDR3 spans 16 amino acids. In DNA, the CDR3 is TGTGCCAGCAGCCCCGTGGGTAGGGGGATAAATCAGCCCCAGCATTTT. Its protein product is CASSPVGRGINQPQHF.

This clonotype showed up many times. This rearrangement joins TRBV7-2 to TRBJ1-6; tentatively, D is TRBD1 (6 bases). Germline CDR1 and CDR2: SGHTA and FQGNSA. V lost 5 bases and J 5 bases, leaving 13 bases between the germline ends. The CDR3 contains 15 residues. The CDR3 loop is CASSRRRGNNSPLHF. The CDR3 DNA sequence: TGTGCCAGCAGCAGAAGAAGGGGGAATAATTCACCCCTCCACTTT. Complete variable domain (other parts from reference TRBV7-2 and TRBJ1-6): GAGVSQSPSNKVTEKGKDVELRCDPISGHTALYWYRQSLGQGLEFLIYFQGNSAPDKSGLPSDRFSAERTGGSVSTLTIQRTQQEDSAVYLCASSRRRGNNSPLHFGNGTRLTVT.

A few counts support this clonotype. This chain joins TRBV6-4 and TRBJ2-3; TRBD2 agrees at 7 bases. The CDR3 length is 13 residues. Trimming at V came to 3 bases and at J to 3 bases, leaving 0 bases not matched to a gene. Germline CDR1 reads MRHNA; CDR2 reads SNTAGT. In DNA form, the CDR3 reads TGTGCCAGCAGTGAGCGGGAGACAGATACGCAGTATTTT. Translated, it gives CASSERETDTQYF.

V gene TRBV7-2 combines with J gene TRBJ1-1; weak D call: TRBD1 (6 bases). Trimming took off 5 bases at V and 4 bases at J, with 14 bases between the two ends. The CDR3 contains 14 residues. Germline CDR1 SGHTA, CDR2 FQGNSA. The CDR3 DNA sequence: TGTGCCAGCAGCGTACAGGGTGGGGGCACTGAAGCTTTCTTT. It translates to CASSVQGGGTEAFF.

On this clonotype itself: A much larger clone lies one base from this, so it may be a read error. V usage is TRBV6-5 and J usage is TRBJ2-7; weak D call: TRBD1 (6 bases). This CDR3 comprises 15 residues. The germline gives CDR1 MNHEY, CDR2 SVGAGI. CDR3 region: CASGYYGQKGYEQYF. In nucleotides, the CDR3 is TGTGCCAGCGGTTACTACGGACAGAAGGGCTACGAGCAGTACTTC.

This clonotype has a handful of counts. The rearrangement joins TRBV18 to TRBJ2-7; D might be TRBD2 (6 bases). The DNA end is a closer match to TRBJ2-5, so the J assignment may be wrong. Germline V CDR1 and CDR2: KGHSH, LQKENI. The CDR3 length is 16 residues. Here the CDR3 reads CASSPFDGSGGKTQYF. CDR3 coding DNA: TGTGCCAGCTCACCTTTTGACGGGAGCGGCGGAAAGACCCAGTACTTC.

This clonotype was observed at least ten times. In DNA, the CDR3 is TGTGCCAGCAGATTCAGATGGGATGAGCAGTTCTTC. Encoded protein: CASRFRWDEQFF. The genes are TRBV13 and TRBJ2-1; no clear D. Germline CDR1 is PRHDT and CDR2 is FYEKMQ (reference sequence). The CDR3 is made up of 12 amino acids. The germline V and J ends were trimmed by 6 bases and 8 bases, with 11 bases remaining between them.

This chain uses TRBV28 with TRBJ2-2, with TRBD1 identical over 8 bases. This CDR3 spans 16 amino acids. The germline V gene encodes CDR1 MDHEN and CDR2 SYDVKM. V dropped 3 bases and J dropped 4; count of bases not matched to a gene: 7. CDR3: CASSLISGGITGELFF. For the CDR3, the DNA is TGTGCCAGCAGTTTGATATCAGGGGGCATCACCGGGGAGCTGTTTTTT.